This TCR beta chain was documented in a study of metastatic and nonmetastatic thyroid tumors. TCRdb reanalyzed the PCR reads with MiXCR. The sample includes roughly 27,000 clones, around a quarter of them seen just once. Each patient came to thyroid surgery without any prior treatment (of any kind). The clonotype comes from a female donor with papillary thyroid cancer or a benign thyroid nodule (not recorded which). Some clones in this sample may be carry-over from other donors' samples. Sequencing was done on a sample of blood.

CDR3 in amino acids: CASSSPGQGSNEQFF. The DNA of the CDR3 is TGTGCCAGCAGTTCTCCGGGACAGGGTTCAAATGAGCAGTTCTTC. The chain employs TRBV12-3 or TRBV12-4 and TRBJ2-1, with 9 positions matching TRBD1. The CDR3 is 15 amino acids. Trimming removed 4 bases from V and 7 bases from J; junction bases left unmatched: 8.